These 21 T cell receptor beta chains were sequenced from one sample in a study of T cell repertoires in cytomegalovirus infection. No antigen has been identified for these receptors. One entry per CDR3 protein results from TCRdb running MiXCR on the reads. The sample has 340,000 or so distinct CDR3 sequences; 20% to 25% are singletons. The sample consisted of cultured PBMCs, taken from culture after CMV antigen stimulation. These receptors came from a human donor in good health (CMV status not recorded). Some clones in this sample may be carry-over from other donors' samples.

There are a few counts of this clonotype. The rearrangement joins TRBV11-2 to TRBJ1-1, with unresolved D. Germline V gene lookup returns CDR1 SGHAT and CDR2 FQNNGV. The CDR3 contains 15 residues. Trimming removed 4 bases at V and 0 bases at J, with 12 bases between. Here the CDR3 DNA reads TGTGCCAGCAGCTATCAACAGAATTTGAACACTGAAGCTTTCTTT. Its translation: CASSYQQNLNTEAFF.

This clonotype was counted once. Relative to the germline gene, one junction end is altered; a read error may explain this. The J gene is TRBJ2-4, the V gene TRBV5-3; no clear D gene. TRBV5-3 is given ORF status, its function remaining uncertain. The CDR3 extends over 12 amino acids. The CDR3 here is CASSLYGNIQYF. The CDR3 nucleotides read TGTGCCAGCAGCTTGTATGGGAACATTCAGTACTTC.

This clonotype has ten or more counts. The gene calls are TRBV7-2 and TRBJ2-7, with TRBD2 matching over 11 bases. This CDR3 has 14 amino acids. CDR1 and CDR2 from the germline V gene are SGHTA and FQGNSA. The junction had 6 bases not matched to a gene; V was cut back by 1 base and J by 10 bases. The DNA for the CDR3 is TGTGCCAGCAGCTTAGGGCTAGCGGGAGGCCTACAGTACGTC. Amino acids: CASSLGLAGGLQYV.

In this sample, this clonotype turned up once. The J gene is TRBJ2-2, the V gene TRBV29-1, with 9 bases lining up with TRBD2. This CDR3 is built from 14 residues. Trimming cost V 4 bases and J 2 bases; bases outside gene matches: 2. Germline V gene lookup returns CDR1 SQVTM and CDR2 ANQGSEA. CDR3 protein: CSVGGRVNTGELFF. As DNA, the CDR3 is TGCAGCGTTGGCGGGAGGGTTAACACCGGGGAGCTGTTTTTT.

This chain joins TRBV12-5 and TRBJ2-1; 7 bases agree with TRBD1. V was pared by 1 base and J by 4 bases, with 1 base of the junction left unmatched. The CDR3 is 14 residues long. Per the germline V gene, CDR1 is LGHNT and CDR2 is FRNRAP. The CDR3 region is CASGLEGQYNEQFF. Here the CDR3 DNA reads TGTGCTAGTGGTTTGGAGGGACAGTACAATGAGCAGTTCTTC. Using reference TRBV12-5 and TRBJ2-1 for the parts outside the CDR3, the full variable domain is DARVTQTPRHKVTEMGQEVTMRCQPILGHNTVFWYRQTMMQGLELLAYFRNRAPLDDSGMPKDRFSAEMPDATLATLKIQPSEPRDSAVYFCASGLEGQYNEQFFGPGTRLTVL.

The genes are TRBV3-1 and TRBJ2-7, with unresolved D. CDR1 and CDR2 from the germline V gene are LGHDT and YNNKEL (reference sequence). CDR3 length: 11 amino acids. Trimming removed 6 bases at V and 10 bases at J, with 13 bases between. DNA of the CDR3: TGTGCCAGCAGGAAGGACGGAGATCAGTACTTC. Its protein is CASRKDGDQYF.

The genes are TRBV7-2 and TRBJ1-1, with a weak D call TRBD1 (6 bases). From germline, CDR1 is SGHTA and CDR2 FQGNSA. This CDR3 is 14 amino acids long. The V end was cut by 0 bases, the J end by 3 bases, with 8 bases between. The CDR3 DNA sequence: TGTGCCAGCAGCTTAGCTTCAGGGGACACTGAAGCTTTCTTT. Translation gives CASSLASGDTEAFF.

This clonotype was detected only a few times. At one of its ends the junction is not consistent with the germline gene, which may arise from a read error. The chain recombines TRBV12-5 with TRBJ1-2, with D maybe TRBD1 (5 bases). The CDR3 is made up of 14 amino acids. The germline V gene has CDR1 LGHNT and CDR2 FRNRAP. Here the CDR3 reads CATGGETANYGYTF. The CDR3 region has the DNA TGCGCTACAGGAGGGGAAACGGCTAACTATGGCTACACCTTC.

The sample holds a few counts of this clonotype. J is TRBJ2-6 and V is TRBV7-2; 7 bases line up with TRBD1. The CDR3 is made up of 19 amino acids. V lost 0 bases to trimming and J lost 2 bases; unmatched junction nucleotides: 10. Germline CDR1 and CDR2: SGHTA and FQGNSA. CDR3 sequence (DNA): TGTGCCAGCAGCTTAGCGGTTAGGGCAGGGGGTGCTGGGGCCAACGTCCTGACTTTC. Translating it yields CASSLAVRAGGAGANVLTF.

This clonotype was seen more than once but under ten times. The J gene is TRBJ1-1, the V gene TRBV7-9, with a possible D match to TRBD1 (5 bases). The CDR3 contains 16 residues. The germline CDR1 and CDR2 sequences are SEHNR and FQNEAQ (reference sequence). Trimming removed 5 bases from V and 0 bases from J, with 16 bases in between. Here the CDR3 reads CASSPTTGRVNTEAFF. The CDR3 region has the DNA TGTGCCAGCAGCCCAACAACGGGACGGGTGAACACTGAAGCTTTCTTT.

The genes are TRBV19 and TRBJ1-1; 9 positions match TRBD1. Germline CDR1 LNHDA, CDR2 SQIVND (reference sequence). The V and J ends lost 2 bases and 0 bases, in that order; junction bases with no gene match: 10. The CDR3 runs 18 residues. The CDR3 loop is CASSIRGTGNIMNTEAFF. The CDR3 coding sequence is TGTGCCAGTAGTATAAGAGGGACAGGGAACATTATGAACACTGAAGCTTTCTTT.

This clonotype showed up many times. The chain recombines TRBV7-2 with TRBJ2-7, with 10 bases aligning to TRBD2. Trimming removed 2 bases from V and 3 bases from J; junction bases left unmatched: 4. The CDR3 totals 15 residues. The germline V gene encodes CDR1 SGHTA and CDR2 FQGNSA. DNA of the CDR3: TGTGCCAGCAGCTTACTAGCGGGAGCTGGCTACGAGCAGTACTTC. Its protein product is CASSLLAGAGYEQYF.

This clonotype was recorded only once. The CDR3 spells CASGSLAGPYNEQFF. The CDR3 nucleotides read TGTGCTAGTGGTTCACTAGCGGGCCCCTACAATGAGCAGTTCTTC. J is TRBJ2-1 and V is TRBV12-5; 9 bases are shared with TRBD2. This CDR3 has 15 residues. J gave up 2 bases and V 4 bases, and 3 bases lay outside the gene matches. Per the germline V gene, CDR1 is LGHNT and CDR2 is FRNRAP. The full variable domain, completed using reference TRBV12-5 and TRBJ2-1, is DARVTQTPRHKVTEMGQEVTMRCQPILGHNTVFWYRQTMMQGLELLAYFRNRAPLDDSGMPKDRFSAEMPDATLATLKIQPSEPRDSAVYFCASGSLAGPYNEQFFGPGTRLTVL.

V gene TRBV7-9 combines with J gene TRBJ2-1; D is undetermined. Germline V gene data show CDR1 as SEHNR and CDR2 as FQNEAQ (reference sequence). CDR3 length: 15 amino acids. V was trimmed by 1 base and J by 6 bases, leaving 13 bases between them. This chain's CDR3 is CASSLGHLPLNEQFF. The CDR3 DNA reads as TGTGCCAGCAGCTTAGGACATCTACCCCTCAATGAGCAGTTCTTC.

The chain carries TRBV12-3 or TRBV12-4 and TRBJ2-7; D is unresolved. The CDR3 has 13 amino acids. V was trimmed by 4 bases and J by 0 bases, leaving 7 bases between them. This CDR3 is CASSWGLSYEQYV. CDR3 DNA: TGTGCCAGCAGTTGGGGTCTCTCCTACGAGCAGTACGTC.

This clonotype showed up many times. CDR3 protein: CATSARTSGGTDTQYF. The CDR3 region has the DNA TGTGCCACCAGTGCAAGGACTAGCGGAGGCACAGATACGCAGTATTTT. The rearrangement links TRBV24-1 to TRBJ2-3; 10 bases line up with TRBD2. This CDR3 has 16 amino acids. V lost 5 bases, J lost 1 base, and 5 bases stayed unmatched. Germline V CDR1 and CDR2: KGHDR, SFDVKD.

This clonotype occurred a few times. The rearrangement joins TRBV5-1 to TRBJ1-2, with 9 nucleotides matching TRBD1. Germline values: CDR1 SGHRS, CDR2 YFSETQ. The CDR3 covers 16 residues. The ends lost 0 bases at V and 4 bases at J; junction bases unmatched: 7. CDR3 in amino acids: CASSLGPGQGVYGYTF. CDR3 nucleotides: TGCGCCAGCAGCTTGGGACCGGGACAGGGTGTCTATGGCTACACCTTC.

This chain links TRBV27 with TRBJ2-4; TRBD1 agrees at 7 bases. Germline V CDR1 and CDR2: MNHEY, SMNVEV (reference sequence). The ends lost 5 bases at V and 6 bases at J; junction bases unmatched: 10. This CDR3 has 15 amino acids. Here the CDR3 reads CASSPSINRGNIQYF. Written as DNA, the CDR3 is TGTGCCAGCAGTCCATCAATAAACAGGGGAAACATTCAGTACTTC.

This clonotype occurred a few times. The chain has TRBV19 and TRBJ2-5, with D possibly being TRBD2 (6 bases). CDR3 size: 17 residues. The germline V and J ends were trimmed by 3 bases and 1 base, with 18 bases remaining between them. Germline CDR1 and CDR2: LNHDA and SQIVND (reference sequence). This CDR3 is CASSMTGDHTFQETQYF. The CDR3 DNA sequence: TGTGCCAGTAGTATGACGGGGGACCACACCTTCCAAGAGACCCAGTACTTC.

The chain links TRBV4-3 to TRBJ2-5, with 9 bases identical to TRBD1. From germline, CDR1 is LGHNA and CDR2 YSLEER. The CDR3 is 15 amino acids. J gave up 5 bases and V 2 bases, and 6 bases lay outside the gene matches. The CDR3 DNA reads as TGCGCCAGCAGCCAACAAACCGGACAGGGGGAGACCCAGTACTTC. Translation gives CASSQQTGQGETQYF.

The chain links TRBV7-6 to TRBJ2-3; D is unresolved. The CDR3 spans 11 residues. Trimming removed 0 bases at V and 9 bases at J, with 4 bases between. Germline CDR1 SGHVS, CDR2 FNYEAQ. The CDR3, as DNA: TGTGCCAGCAGCTTAGCGTGGACGCAGTATTTT. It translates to CASSLAWTQYF.